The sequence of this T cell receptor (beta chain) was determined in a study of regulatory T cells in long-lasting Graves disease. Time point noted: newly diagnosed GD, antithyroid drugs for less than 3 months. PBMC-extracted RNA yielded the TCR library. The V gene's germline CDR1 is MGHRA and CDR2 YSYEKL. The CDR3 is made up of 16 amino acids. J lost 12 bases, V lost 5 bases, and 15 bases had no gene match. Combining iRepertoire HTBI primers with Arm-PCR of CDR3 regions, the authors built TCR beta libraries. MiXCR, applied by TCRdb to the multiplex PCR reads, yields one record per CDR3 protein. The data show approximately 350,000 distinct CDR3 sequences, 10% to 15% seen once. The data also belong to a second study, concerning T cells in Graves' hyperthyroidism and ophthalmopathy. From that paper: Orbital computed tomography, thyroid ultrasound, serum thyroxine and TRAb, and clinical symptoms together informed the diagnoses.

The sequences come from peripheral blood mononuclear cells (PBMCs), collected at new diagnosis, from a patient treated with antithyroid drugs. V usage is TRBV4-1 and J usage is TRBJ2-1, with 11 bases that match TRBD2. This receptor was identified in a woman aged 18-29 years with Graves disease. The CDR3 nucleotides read TGCGCCAGCAGCTTTAAACGTGTAGCGGGAGGGCCTGGGCAGTTCTTC. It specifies CASSFKRVAGGPGQFF.